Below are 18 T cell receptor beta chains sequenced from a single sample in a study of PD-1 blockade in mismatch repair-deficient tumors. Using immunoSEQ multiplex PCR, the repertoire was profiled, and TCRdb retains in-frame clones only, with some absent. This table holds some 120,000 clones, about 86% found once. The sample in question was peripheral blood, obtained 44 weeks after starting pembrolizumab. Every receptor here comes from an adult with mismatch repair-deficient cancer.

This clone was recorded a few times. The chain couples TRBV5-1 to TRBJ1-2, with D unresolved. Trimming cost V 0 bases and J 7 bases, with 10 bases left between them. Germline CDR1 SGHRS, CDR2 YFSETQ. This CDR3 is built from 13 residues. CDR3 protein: CASSLALSIGYTF. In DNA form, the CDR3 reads TGCGCCAGCAGCTTGGCGCTGAGTATTGGCTACACCTTC. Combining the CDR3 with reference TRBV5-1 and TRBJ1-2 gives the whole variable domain KAGVTQTPRYLIKTRGQQVTLSCSPISGHRSVSWYQQTPGQGLQFLFEYFSETQRNKGNFPGRFSGRQFSNSRSEMNVSTLELGDSALYLCASSLALSIGYTFGSGTRLTVV.

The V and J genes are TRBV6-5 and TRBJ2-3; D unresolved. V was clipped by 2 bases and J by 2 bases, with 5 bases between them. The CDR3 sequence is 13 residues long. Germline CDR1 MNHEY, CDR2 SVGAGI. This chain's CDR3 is CASSYGITDTQYF. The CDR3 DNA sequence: TGTGCCAGCAGTTACGGGATCACAGATACGCAGTATTTT.

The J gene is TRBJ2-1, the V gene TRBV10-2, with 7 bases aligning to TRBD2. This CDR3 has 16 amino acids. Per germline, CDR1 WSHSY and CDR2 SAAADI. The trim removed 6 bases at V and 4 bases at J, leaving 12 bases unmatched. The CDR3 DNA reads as TGCGCCAGCAGCGACTCCAGCGGGGCAATATACAATGAGCAGTTCTTC. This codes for CASSDSSGAIYNEQFF.

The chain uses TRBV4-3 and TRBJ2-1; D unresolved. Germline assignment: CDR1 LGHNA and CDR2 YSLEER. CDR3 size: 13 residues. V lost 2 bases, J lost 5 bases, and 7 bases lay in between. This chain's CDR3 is CASSQRIDNEQFF. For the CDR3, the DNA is TGCGCCAGCAGCCAAAGGATCGACAATGAGCAGTTCTTC.

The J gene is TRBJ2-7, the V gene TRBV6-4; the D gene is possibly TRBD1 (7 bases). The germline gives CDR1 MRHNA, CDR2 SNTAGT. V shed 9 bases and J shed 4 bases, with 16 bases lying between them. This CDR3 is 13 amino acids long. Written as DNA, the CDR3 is TGTGCCAGTAGGAGGGACAGACTTTACGAGCAGTACTTC. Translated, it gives CASRRDRLYEQYF.

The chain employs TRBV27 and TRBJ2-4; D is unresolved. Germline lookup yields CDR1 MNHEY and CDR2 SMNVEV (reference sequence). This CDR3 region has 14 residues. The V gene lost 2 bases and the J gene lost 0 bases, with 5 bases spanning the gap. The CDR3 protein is CASSLTLAKNIQYF. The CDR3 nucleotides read TGTGCCAGCAGTTTAACCCTAGCCAAAAACATTCAGTACTTC.

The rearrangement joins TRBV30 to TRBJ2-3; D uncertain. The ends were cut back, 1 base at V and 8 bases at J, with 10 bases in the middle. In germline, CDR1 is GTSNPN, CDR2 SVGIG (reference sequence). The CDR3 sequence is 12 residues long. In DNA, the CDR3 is TGTGCCTGGAGTGCTACGTATAGTACGCAGTATTTT. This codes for CAWSATYSTQYF.

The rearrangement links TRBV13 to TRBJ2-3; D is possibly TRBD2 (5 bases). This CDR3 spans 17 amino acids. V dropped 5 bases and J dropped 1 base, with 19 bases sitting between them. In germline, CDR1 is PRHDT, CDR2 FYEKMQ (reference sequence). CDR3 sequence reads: CASSPGAGMEGTDTQYF. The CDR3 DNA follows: TGTGCCAGCAGCCCAGGCGCCGGGATGGAGGGCACAGATACGCAGTATTTT. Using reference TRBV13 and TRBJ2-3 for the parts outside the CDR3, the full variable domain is AAGVIQSPRHLIKEKRETATLKCYPIPRHDTVYWYQQGPGQDPQFLISFYEKMQSDKGSIPDRFSAQQFSDYHSELNMSSLELGDSALYFCASSPGAGMEGTDTQYFGPGTRLTVL.

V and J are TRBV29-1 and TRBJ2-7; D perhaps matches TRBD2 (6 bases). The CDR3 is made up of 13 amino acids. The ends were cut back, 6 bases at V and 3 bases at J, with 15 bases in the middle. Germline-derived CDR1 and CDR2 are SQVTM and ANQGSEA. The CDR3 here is CSVQIPSVYEQYF. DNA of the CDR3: TGCAGCGTCCAAATTCCTAGCGTCTACGAGCAGTACTTC.

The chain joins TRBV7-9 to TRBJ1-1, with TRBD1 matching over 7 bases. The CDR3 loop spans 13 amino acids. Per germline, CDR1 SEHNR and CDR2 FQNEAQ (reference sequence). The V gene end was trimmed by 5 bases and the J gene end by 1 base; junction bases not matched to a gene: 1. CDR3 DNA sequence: TGTGCCAGCAGCCGACAGGGGAACACTGAAGCTTTCTTT. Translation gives CASSRQGNTEAFF. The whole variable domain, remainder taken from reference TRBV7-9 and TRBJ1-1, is DTGVSQNPRHKITKRGQNVTFRCDPISEHNRLYWYRQTLGQGPEFLTYFQNEAQLEKSRLLSDRFSAERPKGSFSTLEIQRTEQGDSAMYLCASSRQGNTEAFFGQGTRLTVV.

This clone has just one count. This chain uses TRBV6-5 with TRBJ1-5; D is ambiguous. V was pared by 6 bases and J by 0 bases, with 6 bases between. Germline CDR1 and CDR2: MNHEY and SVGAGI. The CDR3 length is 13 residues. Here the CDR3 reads CASRLYSNQPQHF. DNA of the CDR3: TGTGCCAGCAGGTTGTATAGCAATCAGCCCCAGCATTTT.

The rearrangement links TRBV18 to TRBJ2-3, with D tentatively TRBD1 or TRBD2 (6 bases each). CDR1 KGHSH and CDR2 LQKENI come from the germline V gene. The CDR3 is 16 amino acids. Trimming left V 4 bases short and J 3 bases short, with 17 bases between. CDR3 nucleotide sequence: TGTGCCAGCTCACTCCGAGAGGGGGGCCGTACAGATACGCAGTATTTT. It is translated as CASSLREGGRTDTQYF.

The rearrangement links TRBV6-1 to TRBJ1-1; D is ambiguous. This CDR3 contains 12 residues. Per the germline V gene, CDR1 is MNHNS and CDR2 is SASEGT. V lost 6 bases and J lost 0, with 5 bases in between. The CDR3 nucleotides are TGTGCCAGCAGGCGAATGAACACTGAAGCTTTCTTT. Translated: CASRRMNTEAFF.

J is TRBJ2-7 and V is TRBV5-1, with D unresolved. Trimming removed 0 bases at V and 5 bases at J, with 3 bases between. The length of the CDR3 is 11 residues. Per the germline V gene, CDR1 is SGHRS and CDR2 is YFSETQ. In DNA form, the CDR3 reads TGCGCCAGCAGCTTGGGACACGAGCAGTACTTC. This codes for CASSLGHEQYF.

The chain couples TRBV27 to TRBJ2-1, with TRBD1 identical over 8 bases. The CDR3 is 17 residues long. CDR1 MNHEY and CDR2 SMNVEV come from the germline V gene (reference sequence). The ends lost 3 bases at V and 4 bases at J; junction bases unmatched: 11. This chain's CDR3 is CASSFWGRDRRYNEQFF. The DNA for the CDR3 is TGTGCCAGCAGTTTTTGGGGCCGGGACAGGCGGTACAATGAGCAGTTCTTC.

The CDR3 sequence: CASSPARPSADTIRQYF. In nucleotides, the CDR3 is TGCGCCAGCAGCCCCGCGAGGCCTAGCGCCGATACCATCAGGCAGTACTTC. The rearrangement links TRBV5-1 to TRBJ2-7; a weak D match, TRBD2 (6 bases). Trimming removed 4 bases at V and 9 bases at J, with 29 bases between. The CDR3 has 17 residues. Germline V CDR1 and CDR2: SGHRS, YFSETQ.

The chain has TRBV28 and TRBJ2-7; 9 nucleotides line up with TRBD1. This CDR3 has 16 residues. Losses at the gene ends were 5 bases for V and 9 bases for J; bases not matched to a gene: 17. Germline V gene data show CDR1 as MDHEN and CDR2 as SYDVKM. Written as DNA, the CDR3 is TGTGCCAGCAGTACCACAGGGGGCGCCCCAATTAACGGGCAGTACTTC. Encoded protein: CASSTTGGAPINGQYF.

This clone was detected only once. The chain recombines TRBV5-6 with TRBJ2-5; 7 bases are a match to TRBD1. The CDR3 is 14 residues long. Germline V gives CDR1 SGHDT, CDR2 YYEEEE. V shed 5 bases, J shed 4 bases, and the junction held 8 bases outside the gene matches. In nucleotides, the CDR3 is TGTGCCAGCAGGACAAGGGACAGCTCAGAGACCCAGTACTTC. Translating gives CASRTRDSSETQYF.